This entry concerns a single T cell receptor beta chain. Its antigen is currently unknown. CDR1 MNHNS and CDR2 SASEGT come from the germline V gene. The CDR3 contains 15 residues. V was cut by 6 bases and J by 8 bases, with 22 bases left in between. This record belongs to a study of early stage breast cancer tumors. Overall study results and limits: Compared with adjacent normal breast tissue, tumors showed approximately 2.5-fold greater T cell density and higher clonality.

Some clones are missing from TCRdb's copy, which holds only in-frame ones; the method was immunoSEQ multiplex PCR. The sample holds roughly 30,000 clones, roughly 50% seen once. V and J are TRBV6-1 and TRBJ1-1; D may be TRBD1 (5 bases). The clonotype originates from a person aged 50-59 years with breast cancer. The sequenced material came from breast tumor tissue. The CDR3 is CASRPFTPEGLEAFF. Written as DNA, the CDR3 is TGTGCCAGCAGACCCTTTACTCCTGAGGGACTGGAAGCTTTCTTT.